The 18 T cell receptor beta chains reported below all come from one sample, sequenced in a study of cytomegalovirus exposure and HLA in healthy donors. The PCR contained 60 Vbeta and 13 Jbeta primers. Sequencing used immunoSEQ multiplex PCR; TCRdb keeps in-frame clones, though not all of them. Here the sample spans around 67,000 clones, over 60% being singletons. Sequencing used PBMCs. The origin of the receptors is a woman aged 45 to 65 in good health and CMV-seronegative.

The chain is built from TRBV7-9 and TRBJ2-7; possibly TRBD2 for D (6 bases). Looked up from germline, CDR1 is SEHNR and CDR2 is FQNEAQ (reference sequence). Trimming left V 3 bases short and J 5 bases short, with 11 bases between. The CDR3 extends over 13 amino acids. Written as DNA, the CDR3 is TGTGCCAGCAGCTTGTCGGGGGTCCACGAGCAGTACTTC. Amino acid sequence: CASSLSGVHEQYF.

The chain combines TRBV15 with TRBJ2-7; 8 bases map to TRBD2. Germline values: CDR1 LNHNV, CDR2 YYDKDF (reference sequence). The CDR3 loop spans 17 amino acids. V was clipped by 1 base and J by 3 bases; unmatched bases: 11. This CDR3 reads CATSRGLGTRSLYEQYF. In DNA form, the CDR3 reads TGTGCCACCAGCAGAGGTCTGGGGACTAGATCTCTCTACGAGCAGTACTTC.

This clone has just a few counts. The rearrangement links TRBV2 to TRBJ1-1; D might be TRBD1 (6 bases). The CDR3 runs to 13 residues. Trimming removed 6 bases at V and 4 bases at J, with 12 bases between. Germline loops: CDR1 SNHLY, CDR2 FYNNEI. CDR3 amino acids: CASREQGPTEAFF. CDR3 in DNA: TGTGCCAGCAGAGAACAGGGCCCCACTGAAGCTTTCTTT.

A few counts support this clone. This chain uses TRBV12-5 with TRBJ1-1, with 9 nucleotides matching TRBD1. Germline CDR1 is LGHNT and CDR2 is FRNRAP. Trimming cost V 5 bases and J 0 bases; bases outside gene matches: 4. The CDR3 spans 15 residues. In DNA, the CDR3 is TGTGCTAGTGGTCTAGGGACAGGGTTGAACACTGAAGCTTTCTTT. Translating it yields CASGLGTGLNTEAFF.

The chain is built from TRBV5-4 and TRBJ2-7, with 10 bases fitting TRBD1. This CDR3 comprises 16 residues. Germline assignment: CDR1 SGHNT and CDR2 YYREEE (reference sequence). V was pared by 3 bases and J by 9 bases, with 15 bases of the junction left unmatched. As DNA, the CDR3 is TGTGCCAGCAGCTGGGACAGGGGAGGACCCGAGATGGGGCAGTACTTC. It specifies CASSWDRGGPEMGQYF.

This clone is a singleton in its sample. The rearrangement links TRBV6-5 to TRBJ2-3, with unresolved D. V lost 7 bases, J lost 0 bases, and 14 bases lay in between. This CDR3 is 15 amino acids long. Germline V gene lookup returns CDR1 MNHEY and CDR2 SVGAGI. Here the CDR3 reads CASTSASLSTDTQYF. The CDR3 coding sequence is TGTGCCAGCACCAGCGCCAGCCTCAGCACAGATACGCAGTATTTT.

The V and J genes are TRBV11-3 and TRBJ2-3; a weak D match, TRBD2 (6 bases). Germline lookup yields CDR1 SGHNT and CDR2 YENEEA. V was pared by 1 base and J by 2 bases, with 10 bases between. The CDR3 spans 15 residues. CDR3 nucleotide sequence: TGTGCCAGCAGCTTAGGGACGGACTACACAGATACGCAGTATTTT. Translated: CASSLGTDYTDTQYF.

The chain carries TRBV7-2 and TRBJ2-7, with TRBD1 identical over 9 bases. Germline V gene lookup returns CDR1 SGHTA and CDR2 FQGNSA. The CDR3 runs to 15 residues. Trimming at V came to 1 base and at J to 6 bases, leaving 7 bases not matched to a gene. The chain's CDR3 is CASSLGDRVGSEQYF. Here the CDR3 DNA reads TGTGCCAGCAGCTTAGGGGACAGGGTCGGTAGCGAGCAGTACTTC.

This clone showed up just a few times. This chain joins TRBV7-8 and TRBJ1-3; 10 positions agree with TRBD1. CDR1 and CDR2 from the germline V gene are SGHVS and FQNEAQ. Losses at the gene ends were 5 bases for V and 2 bases for J; bases not matched to a gene: 6. The CDR3 has 16 residues. CDR3 bases: TGTGCCAGCAGCGGCAGGGACAGGGGAACTGGAAACACCATATATTTT. Protein product: CASSGRDRGTGNTIYF.

This clone was observed a few times. This rearrangement joins TRBV5-1 to TRBJ2-5; 7 bases agree with TRBD1. CDR1 SGHRS and CDR2 YFSETQ come from the germline V gene. J lost 5 bases, V lost 4 bases, and 5 bases had no gene match. This CDR3 contains 13 residues. In DNA form, the CDR3 reads TGCGCCAGCAGCCGCGAGGGGGCCGAGACCCAGTACTTC. Amino acid sequence: CASSREGAETQYF.

This clone was observed a few times. The chain uses TRBV19 and TRBJ2-7; D possibly corresponds to TRBD1 (6 bases). Trimming cost V 5 bases and J 7 bases, with 9 bases left between them. Germline V gene lookup returns CDR1 LNHDA and CDR2 SQIVND (reference sequence). The CDR3 has 11 residues. The DNA for the CDR3 is TGTGCCAGTAGTTCTCAGGGGGAGCAGTACTTC. It encodes CASSSQGEQYF.

This clone appeared a few times. The V and J genes are TRBV9 and TRBJ2-2, with TRBD2 as a possible D gene (6 bases). Trimming shortened V by 2 bases and J by 3 bases, and 20 bases separated the two germline ends. Per germline, CDR1 SGDLS and CDR2 YYNGEE. CDR3 length equals 18 residues. CDR3 sequence (DNA): TGTGCCAGCAGCGTCGACCCAATTTGGCGGGACGACACCGGGGAGCTGTTTTTT. Residues: CASSVDPIWRDDTGELFF.

The gene calls are TRBV7-8 and TRBJ1-5; possible D gene TRBD1, 5 bases. V lost 2 bases and J 4 bases, leaving 21 bases between the germline ends. Germline values: CDR1 SGHVS, CDR2 FQNEAQ. This CDR3 is 18 amino acids long. The CDR3 DNA sequence: TGTGCCAGCAGCTTAATCGGGTCAAAGGCAGGGAATAATCAGCCCCAGCATTTT. It specifies CASSLIGSKAGNNQPQHF. Complete variable domain (other parts from reference TRBV7-8 and TRBJ1-5): GAGVSQSPRYKVAKRGQDVALRCDPISGHVSLFWYQQALGQGPEFLTYFQNEAQLDKSGLPSDRFFAERPEGSVSTLKIQRTQQEDSAVYLCASSLIGSKAGNNQPQHFGDGTRLSIL.

On this clone: The germline gene is not matched at one end of the junction; a read error may be the cause. CDR3 in amino acids: CASSLAPSVGGEQFF. CDR3 coding DNA: TGTGCTAGCAGCTTAGCCCCTAGCGTGGGCGGTGAGCAGTTCTTC. The V and J genes are TRBV7-7 and TRBJ2-1; TRBD2 is a possible D gene (6 bases). CDR3 length equals 15 residues. Germline CDR1 reads SSHAT; CDR2 reads FNYEAQ (reference sequence).

The chain uses TRBV2 and TRBJ2-5; 7 nucleotides match TRBD1. The CDR3 spans 12 residues. V was clipped by 3 bases and J by 5 bases; unmatched bases: 0. Germline lookup yields CDR1 SNHLY and CDR2 FYNNEI. CDR3 region: CASSDRGETQYF. The CDR3, as DNA: TGTGCCAGCAGTGACAGGGGGGAGACCCAGTACTTC.

The chain employs TRBV7-9 and TRBJ2-6; TRBD1 agrees at 7 bases. Germline V CDR1 and CDR2: SEHNR, FQNEAQ (reference sequence). CDR3 length: 19 amino acids. The junction had 14 bases not matched to a gene; V was cut back by 1 base and J by 5 bases. CDR3 region: CASSLGGGHRGWWANVLTF. As DNA, the CDR3 is TGTGCCAGCAGCTTAGGAGGTGGCCACAGGGGTTGGTGGGCCAACGTCCTGACTTTC.

The rearrangement joins TRBV5-6 to TRBJ1-2, with D perhaps TRBD1 (5 bases). This CDR3 spans 15 amino acids. With 0 bases removed from V and 5 bases from J, the gap between germline ends came to 14 bases. Germline CDR1 is SGHDT and CDR2 is YYEEEE. The chain's CDR3 is CASSLGWTSIYGYTF. The CDR3 coding sequence is TGTGCCAGCAGCTTGGGTTGGACATCTATTTATGGCTACACCTTC.

This clone was observed a single time. This sequence joins TRBV7-9 and TRBJ1-1, with D possibly TRBD1 on 5 matching bases. This CDR3 is built from 15 residues. V was clipped by 5 bases and J by 0 bases, with 13 bases between them. Per the germline V gene, CDR1 is SEHNR and CDR2 is FQNEAQ (reference sequence). The CDR3 reads CASSPTQVMNTEAFF. The CDR3 nucleotides are TGTGCCAGCAGCCCGACACAGGTGATGAACACTGAAGCTTTCTTT.